This TCR beta chain was found in a study of blood T cell repertoires in COVID-19. Looked up from germline, CDR1 is MRHNA and CDR2 is SNTAGT. The length of the CDR3 is 16 residues. The germline V and J ends were trimmed by 4 bases and 0 bases, with 10 bases remaining between them. TCRdb keeps only in-frame clones here, not all; method: immunoSEQ multiplex PCR. The sample has roughly 230,000 clones, approximately 84% seen once. This clonotype was sampled from a man aged 35 to 55 with acute or convalescent COVID-19. Sequencing used peripheral blood. The genes are TRBV6-4 and TRBJ1-6; D possibly corresponds to TRBD1 (5 bases). The CDR3 region is CASSGTSSSYNSPLHF. CDR3 coding DNA: TGTGCCAGCAGTGGGACATCGAGCTCCTATAATTCACCCCTCCACTTT.